Listed below are T cell receptor beta chains from one sample, sequenced in a study of shared clonotypes between healthy human individuals. Profiling relied on immunoSEQ multiplex PCR, and the TCRdb table lists in-frame clones only, not all of them. The sample has approximately 2,000,000 clones, 85% to 95% seen once. Sequenced sample: naive CD4+ T cells from PBMCs. These receptors were taken from a man aged 18 to 30 in good health. Some clones in this sample may be carry-over from other donors' samples. CDR3s include the opening cysteine and the closing phenylalanine or tryptophan. A D gene is named only where the DNA matches it firmly. Where a row states a size, it is once, few, many or the class of an expanded clone; other rows omit it.

j_call	clone_size	v_call	d_call	cdr3_aa	cdr3_nt
TRBJ2-1	NA	TRBV7-2	TRBD2	CASRPPLSLAGVDEQFF	TGTGCCAGCAGACCCCCGCTATCCCTAGCGGGAGTCGATGAGCAGTTCTTC
TRBJ2-7	NA	TRBV9	NA	CASSVFGYEQYF	TGTGCCAGCAGCGTATTTGGCTACGAGCAGTACTTC
TRBJ2-3	NA	TRBV6-6	NA	CASSYASSTDTQYF	TGTGCCAGCAGTTACGCTAGTAGCACAGATACGCAGTATTTT
TRBJ2-2	NA	TRBV5-1	TRBD1	CASSATGGNGELFF	TGCGCCAGCAGCGCCACAGGGGGCAACGGGGAGCTGTTTTTT
TRBJ1-1	NA	TRBV10-3	NA	CATKGGNTEAFF	TGTGCCACAAAGGGGGGCAACACTGAAGCTTTCTTT
TRBJ2-7	NA	TRBV2	NA	CASMGATGGSYEQYF	TGTGCCAGCATGGGGGCGACAGGCGGGTCCTACGAGCAGTACTTC
TRBJ2-1	once	TRBV7-9	TRBD1	CASSLQVLGQYNEQFF	TGTGCCAGCAGCTTACAGGTTTTGGGACAGTACAATGAGCAGTTCTTC
TRBJ1-4	NA	TRBV7-9	TRBD1	CASSSPPGGRREKLFF	TGTGCCAGCAGCTCCCCCCCAGGGGGCCGGAGAGAAAAACTGTTTTTT
TRBJ2-5	NA	TRBV18	TRBD1	CASSPGAGGSQYF	TGTGCCAGCTCACCAGGGGCAGGGGGCAGCCAGTACTTC
TRBJ2-3	NA	TRBV5-1	TRBD2	CASSFPGLAGVPDTQYF	TGCGCCAGCAGCTTTCCAGGCCTAGCGGGAGTGCCAGATACGCAGTATTTT
TRBJ2-7	once	TRBV18	NA	CASSRARVDEQYF	TGTGCCAGCTCACGGGCTAGAGTCGACGAGCAGTACTTC
TRBJ2-3	NA	TRBV7-9	TRBD1	CASSLDRATDTQYF	TGTGCCAGCAGCCTAGACAGGGCAACAGATACGCAGTATTTT
TRBJ1-1	NA	TRBV7-6	NA	CASSFTWNTEAFF	TGTGCCAGCAGCTTCACATGGAACACTGAAGCTTTCTTT
TRBJ2-7	NA	TRBV6-5	TRBD2	CASSYAGDGNYEQYF	TGTGCCAGCAGTTACGCGGGGGATGGGAACTACGAGCAGTACTTC
TRBJ1-5	NA	TRBV19	TRBD1	CASSIRQGHQPQHF	TGTGCCAGTAGTATACGACAGGGACATCAGCCCCAGCATTTT
TRBJ2-6	NA	TRBV5-4	NA	CASRPETGANVLTF	TGTGCCAGCAGGCCGGAGACTGGGGCCAACGTCCTGACTTTC
TRBJ1-2	NA	TRBV10-2	NA	CASSESMGAVSYGYTF	TGCGCCAGCAGTGAGTCGATGGGGGCTGTTAGCTATGGCTACACCTTC
TRBJ2-7	NA	TRBV10-3	TRBD1	CAISSNSGQGADEQYF	TGTGCCATCAGTTCTAACTCGGGACAGGGAGCCGACGAGCAGTACTTC
TRBJ1-4	once	TRBV6-5	TRBD1	CASSREGTGGEKLFF	TGTGCCAGCAGTAGAGAGGGGACAGGTGGCGAAAAACTGTTTTTT